The text below deals with one TCR beta chain. Its antigen is undetermined. This specimen comes from a study of blood T cells in healthy people across ages. Through a sample-barcoded 5' primer and a J-beta primer mix, a second PCR was run for roughly 6 to 12 cycles. TCRdb itself ran the 5' RACE reads through MiXCR, one entry per CDR3 protein. The sample includes around 1.5 million distinct CDR3 sequences, 40% to 50% of them seen just once. Drawing of peripheral blood yielded roughly 9.3 milliliters from each donor. Isolating PBMCs gave at least 7 million of these cells per sample. Trimming stripped 3 bases from V and 0 bases from J, with 12 bases between. Germline V CDR1 and CDR2: SGHTA, FQGNSA. The CDR3 covers 16 residues. The study's findings and limits: Researchers judged that diversity estimates from one million T cells fell short of true values. Naive T cell percentage strongly correlated with TCR beta diversity.

This TCR was recovered from a young woman in good health. The chain is built from TRBV7-2 and TRBJ2-1; D is ambiguous. The sample consisted of blood. CDR3 region: CASSFPAPDSYNEQFF. For the CDR3, the DNA is TGTGCCAGCAGCTTCCCCGCCCCGGACTCCTACAATGAGCAGTTCTTC.